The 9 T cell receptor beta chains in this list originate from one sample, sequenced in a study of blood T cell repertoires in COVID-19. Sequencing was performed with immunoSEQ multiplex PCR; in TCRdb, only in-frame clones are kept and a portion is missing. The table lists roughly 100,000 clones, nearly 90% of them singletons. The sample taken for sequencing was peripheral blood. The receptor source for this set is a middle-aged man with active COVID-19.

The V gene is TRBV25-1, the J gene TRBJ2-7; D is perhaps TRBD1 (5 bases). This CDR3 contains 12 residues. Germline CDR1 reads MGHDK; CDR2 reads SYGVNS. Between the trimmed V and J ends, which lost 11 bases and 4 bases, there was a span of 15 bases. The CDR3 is CAGRDRRYEQYF. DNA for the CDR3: TGTGCCGGACGAGACAGACGGTACGAGCAGTACTTC.

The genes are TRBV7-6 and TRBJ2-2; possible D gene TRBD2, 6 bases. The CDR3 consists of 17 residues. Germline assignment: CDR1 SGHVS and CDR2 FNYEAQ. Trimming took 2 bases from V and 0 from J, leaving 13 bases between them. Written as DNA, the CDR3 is TGTGCCAGCAGCTTATCGGGGGAGACCTCGAACACCGGGGAGCTGTTTTTT. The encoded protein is CASSLSGETSNTGELFF.

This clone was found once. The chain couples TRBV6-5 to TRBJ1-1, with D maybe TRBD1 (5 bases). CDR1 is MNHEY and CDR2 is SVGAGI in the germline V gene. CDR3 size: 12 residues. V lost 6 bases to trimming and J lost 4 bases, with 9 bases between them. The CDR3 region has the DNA TGTGCCAGCAGGGGGCGTAGCACTGAAGCTTTCTTT. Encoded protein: CASRGRSTEAFF.

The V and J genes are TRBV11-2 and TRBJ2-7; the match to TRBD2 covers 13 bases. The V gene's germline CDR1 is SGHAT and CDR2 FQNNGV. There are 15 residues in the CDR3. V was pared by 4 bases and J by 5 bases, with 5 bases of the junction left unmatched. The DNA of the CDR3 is TGTGCCAGCAGCTCCCGGACTAGCGGGGGTGACGAGCAGTACTTC. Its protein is CASSSRTSGGDEQYF.

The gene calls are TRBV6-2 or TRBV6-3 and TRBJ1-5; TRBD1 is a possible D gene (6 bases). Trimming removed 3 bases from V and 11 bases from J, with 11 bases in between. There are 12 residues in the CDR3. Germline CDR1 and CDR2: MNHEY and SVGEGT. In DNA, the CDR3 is TGTGCCAGCAGTTATTTTCAGGGGTCCCAGCATTTT. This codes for CASSYFQGSQHF.

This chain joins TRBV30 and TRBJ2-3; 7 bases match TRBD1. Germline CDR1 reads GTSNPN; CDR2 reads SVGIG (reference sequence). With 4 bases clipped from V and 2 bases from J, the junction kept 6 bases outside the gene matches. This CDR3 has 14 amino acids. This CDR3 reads CAWTWTGYTDTQYF. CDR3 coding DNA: TGTGCCTGGACGTGGACAGGCTACACAGATACGCAGTATTTT.

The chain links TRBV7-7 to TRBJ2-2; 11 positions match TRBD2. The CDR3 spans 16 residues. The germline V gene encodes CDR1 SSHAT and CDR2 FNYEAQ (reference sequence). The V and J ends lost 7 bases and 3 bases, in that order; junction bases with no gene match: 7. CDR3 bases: TGTGCCAGCAAAAAACTAGCGGGGGACTACACCGGGGAGCTGTTTTTT. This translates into CASKKLAGDYTGELFF.

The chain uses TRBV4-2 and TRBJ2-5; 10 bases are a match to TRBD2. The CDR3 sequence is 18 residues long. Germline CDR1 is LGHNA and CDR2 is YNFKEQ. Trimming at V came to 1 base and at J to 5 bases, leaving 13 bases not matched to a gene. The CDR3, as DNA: TGTGCCAGCAGCCAAGTATTTGGTACTAGCGGGGTTTCGGAGACCCAGTACTTC. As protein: CASSQVFGTSGVSETQYF.

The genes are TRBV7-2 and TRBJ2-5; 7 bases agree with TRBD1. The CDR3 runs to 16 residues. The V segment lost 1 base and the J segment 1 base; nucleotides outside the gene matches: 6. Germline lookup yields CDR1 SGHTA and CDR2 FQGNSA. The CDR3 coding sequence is TGTGCCAGCAGCTTAGGGGCAGGGGGTTTCCAAGAGACCCAGTACTTC. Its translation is CASSLGAGGFQETQYF.